The present TCR beta chain was sequenced within a study of T cell responses to AZD1222 COVID-19 vaccine. Profiled with immunoSEQ multiplex PCR; TCRdb holds only in-frame clones, not every one. The repertoire holds 68,000 or so clones, with 88% as singletons. There are 15 residues in the CDR3. CDR1 is SNHLY and CDR2 is FYNNEI in the germline V gene. V lost 10 bases and J lost 5; bases outside the gene matches: 11. V gene TRBV2 combines with J gene TRBJ2-1; 10 bases line up with TRBD2. The sample here was peripheral blood, taken on day 0 of AZD1222 vaccination. This receptor was identified in an adult in good health. For the CDR3, the DNA is TGTGCCACCGCGGGGAGCGGGAGGGCCGACAATGAGCAGTTCTTC. Its protein product is CATAGSGRADNEQFF.